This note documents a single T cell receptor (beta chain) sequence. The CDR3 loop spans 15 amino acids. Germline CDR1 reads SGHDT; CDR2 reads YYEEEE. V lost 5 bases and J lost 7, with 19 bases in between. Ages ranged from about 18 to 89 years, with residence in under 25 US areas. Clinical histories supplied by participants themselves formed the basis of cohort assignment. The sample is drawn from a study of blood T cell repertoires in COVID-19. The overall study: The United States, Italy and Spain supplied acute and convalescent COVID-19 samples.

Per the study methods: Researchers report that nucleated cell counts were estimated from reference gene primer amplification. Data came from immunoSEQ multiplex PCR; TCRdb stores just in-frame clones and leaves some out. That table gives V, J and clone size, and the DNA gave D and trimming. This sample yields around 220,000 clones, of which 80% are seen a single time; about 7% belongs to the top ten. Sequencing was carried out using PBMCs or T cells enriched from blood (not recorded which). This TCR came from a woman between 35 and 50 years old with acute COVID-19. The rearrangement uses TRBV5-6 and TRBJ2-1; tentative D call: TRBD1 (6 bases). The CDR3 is CASRWQGSIWNEQFF. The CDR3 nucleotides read TGTGCCAGCAGGTGGCAGGGGAGTATCTGGAATGAGCAGTTCTTC.